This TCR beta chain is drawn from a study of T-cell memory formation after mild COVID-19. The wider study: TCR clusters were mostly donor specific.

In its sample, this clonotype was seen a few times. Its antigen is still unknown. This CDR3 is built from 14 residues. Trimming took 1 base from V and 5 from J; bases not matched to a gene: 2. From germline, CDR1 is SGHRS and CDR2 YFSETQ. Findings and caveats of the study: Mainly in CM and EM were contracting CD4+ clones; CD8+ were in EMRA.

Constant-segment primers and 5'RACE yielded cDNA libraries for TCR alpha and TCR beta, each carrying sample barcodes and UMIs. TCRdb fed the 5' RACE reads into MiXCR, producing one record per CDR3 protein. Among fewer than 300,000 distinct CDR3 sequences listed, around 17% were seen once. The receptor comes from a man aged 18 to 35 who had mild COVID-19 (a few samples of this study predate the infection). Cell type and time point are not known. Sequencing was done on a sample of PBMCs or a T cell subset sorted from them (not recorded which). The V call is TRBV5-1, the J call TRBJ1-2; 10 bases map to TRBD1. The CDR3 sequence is CASSLRQGAYGYTF. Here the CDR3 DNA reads TGCGCCAGCAGCTTGAGACAGGGGGCGTATGGCTACACCTTC.